A selection of T cell receptor beta chains follows, all from one sample in a study of blood T cell repertoires in COVID-19. Generated by immunoSEQ multiplex PCR, the TCRdb table keeps only in-frame clones and is missing some. Of 360,000 or so clones listed, around 89% were seen once; the top ten hold around 6.3%. The sequenced sample was peripheral blood. All receptors come from a man between 18 and 35 years old with active or convalescent COVID-19. Both conserved end residues are part of each CDR3. A D gene is named only where the DNA matches it firmly. Some rows have no size entry. The others give once, few or many, or a class for an expanded clone.

j_gene: TRBJ2-1; v_gene: TRBV3-1/TRBV3-2; abundance: NA; d_gene: TRBD2; CDR3aa: CASSQTISGSPEQFF; CDR3nt: TGTGCCAGCAGCCAGACGATCAGCGGGAGCCCTGAGCAGTTCTTC
j_gene: TRBJ2-3; v_gene: TRBV24-1; abundance: NA; d_gene: TRBD2; CDR3aa: CATGRGGTDTQYF; CDR3nt: TGTGCCACCGGGCGGGGGGGCACAGATACGCAGTATTTT
j_gene: TRBJ1-1; v_gene: TRBV4-1; abundance: NA; d_gene: TRBD1; CDR3aa: CASSRSGQGGSTEAFF; CDR3nt: TGCGCCAGCAGCCGCTCGGGACAGGGAGGGAGTACTGAAGCTTTCTTT
j_gene: TRBJ1-2; v_gene: TRBV29-1; abundance: NA; d_gene: NA; CDR3aa: CSVVSSNYGYTF; CDR3nt: TGCAGCGTTGTCTCGAGTAACTATGGCTACACCTTC
j_gene: TRBJ2-6; v_gene: TRBV5-6; abundance: NA; d_gene: NA; CDR3aa: CASRDSGSGANVLTF; CDR3nt: TGTGCCAGCAGAGATTCAGGGTCTGGGGCCAACGTGCTGACTTTC
j_gene: TRBJ1-2; v_gene: TRBV6-1; abundance: NA; d_gene: TRBD1; CDR3aa: CASSEMGTGRHYGYTF; CDR3nt: TGTGCCAGCAGTGAAATGGGGACAGGGCGTCACTATGGCTACACCTTC
j_gene: TRBJ2-7; v_gene: TRBV6-2/TRBV6-3; abundance: NA; d_gene: TRBD1; CDR3aa: CASSNAYRGLGEQYF; CDR3nt: TGTGCCAGCAGTAACGCCTACAGGGGGCTGGGTGAGCAGTACTTC
j_gene: TRBJ1-3; v_gene: TRBV5-6; abundance: NA; d_gene: NA; CDR3aa: CASSAGGNTIYF; CDR3nt: TGTGCCAGCAGCGCGGGGGGAAACACCATATATTTT
j_gene: TRBJ2-7; v_gene: TRBV7-9; abundance: NA; d_gene: NA; CDR3aa: CASSLGRAEGYEQYF; CDR3nt: TGTGCCAGCAGCTTAGGTCGGGCGGAGGGCTACGAGCAGTACTTC
j_gene: TRBJ1-6; v_gene: TRBV27; abundance: NA; d_gene: NA; CDR3aa: CASSSTGYNSPLHF; CDR3nt: TGTGCCAGCAGTTCGACAGGTTATAATTCACCCCTCCACTTT
j_gene: TRBJ2-7; v_gene: TRBV19; abundance: once; d_gene: TRBD2; CDR3aa: CASSLAGGPYEQYF; CDR3nt: TGTGCCAGTAGTCTAGCGGGAGGGCCCTACGAGCAGTACTTC
j_gene: TRBJ2-6; v_gene: TRBV4-1; abundance: NA; d_gene: TRBD1; CDR3aa: CASSQTPGQAFSGANVLTF; CDR3nt: TGCGCCAGCAGCCAGACACCGGGACAGGCATTCTCTGGGGCCAACGTGCTGACTTTC
j_gene: TRBJ2-7; v_gene: TRBV29-1; abundance: NA; d_gene: TRBD1; CDR3aa: CSDGQGSFHEQYF; CDR3nt: TGCAGCGACGGACAGGGCTCGTTTCACGAGCAGTACTTC
j_gene: TRBJ2-5; v_gene: TRBV5-5; abundance: NA; d_gene: NA; CDR3aa: CASSLLGGATSKETQYF; CDR3nt: TGTGCCAGCAGCTTGCTGGGGGGGGCCACCTCAAAAGAGACCCAGTACTTC
j_gene: TRBJ2-1; v_gene: TRBV19; abundance: NA; d_gene: TRBD2; CDR3aa: CASSIIAGGLNEQFF; CDR3nt: TGTGCCAGTAGTATCATAGCGGGGGGGCTCAATGAGCAGTTCTTC
j_gene: TRBJ1-5; v_gene: TRBV20-1; abundance: NA; d_gene: NA; CDR3aa: CSAREGGPQHF; CDR3nt: TGCAGTGCTAGAGAGGGGGGTCCCCAGCATTTT
j_gene: TRBJ1-1; v_gene: TRBV5-1; abundance: NA; d_gene: TRBD1; CDR3aa: CASSLTGAVNTEAFF; CDR3nt: TGCGCCAGCAGCTTGACAGGGGCCGTGAACACTGAAGCTTTCTTT
j_gene: TRBJ1-6; v_gene: TRBV28; abundance: NA; d_gene: NA; CDR3aa: CASSLLAGSNSPLHF; CDR3nt: TGTGCCAGCAGTTTATTAGCAGGGTCCAATTCACCCCTCCACTTT
j_gene: TRBJ1-2; v_gene: TRBV4-3; abundance: NA; d_gene: TRBD1; CDR3aa: CASSHDRDRGRLPDGYTF; CDR3nt: TGCGCCAGCAGCCATGATCGGGACAGGGGGCGATTACCTGATGGCTACACCTTC
j_gene: TRBJ2-5; v_gene: TRBV5-1; abundance: NA; d_gene: TRBD2; CDR3aa: CASAASGRAETQYF; CDR3nt: TGCGCCAGTGCGGCTAGCGGGAGGGCGGAGACCCAGTACTTC
j_gene: TRBJ1-2; v_gene: TRBV19; abundance: NA; d_gene: TRBD1; CDR3aa: CASSKATGQQNGYTF; CDR3nt: TGTGCCAGTAGTAAAGCAACGGGACAGCAAAATGGCTACACCTTC
j_gene: TRBJ1-4; v_gene: TRBV19; abundance: once; d_gene: TRBD1; CDR3aa: CASSPWTGDEKLFF; CDR3nt: TGTGCCAGTAGTCCCTGGACAGGGGATGAAAAACTGTTTTTT
j_gene: TRBJ1-1; v_gene: TRBV9; abundance: NA; d_gene: NA; CDR3aa: CASSSQGWNTEAFF; CDR3nt: TGTGCCAGCAGCTCCCAGGGCTGGAACACTGAAGCTTTCTTT
j_gene: TRBJ1-1; v_gene: TRBV23-1; abundance: NA; d_gene: TRBD1; CDR3aa: CASSQSRDRGMNTEAFF; CDR3nt: TGCGCCAGCAGTCAATCGAGGGACAGGGGGATGAACACTGAAGCTTTCTTT
j_gene: TRBJ1-2; v_gene: TRBV7-2; abundance: once; d_gene: TRBD1; CDR3aa: CASRSTGKANYGYTF; CDR3nt: TGTGCCAGCAGATCGACAGGGAAAGCTAACTATGGCTACACCTTC